The 23 T cell receptor beta chains reported below all come from one sample, sequenced in a study of T cell responses to AZD1222 COVID-19 vaccine. This table comes from immunoSEQ multiplex PCR, and its TCRdb copy is limited to in-frame clones, with some not included. The table shows 250,000 to 300,000 clones, with approximately 94% occurring only once. The input for sequencing was peripheral blood, taken 28 days after the second AZD1222 dose. The receptors originated from an adult who received the AZD1222 COVID-19 vaccine.

V and J are TRBV7-9 and TRBJ2-2; 9 bases align to TRBD1. V dropped 5 bases and J dropped 6; count of bases not matched to a gene: 7. Germline V gene lookup returns CDR1 SEHNR and CDR2 FQNEAQ (reference sequence). The CDR3 spans 15 residues. The CDR3, as DNA: TGTGCCAGCAGCCCCTGGACAGGGGATGCCGGGGAGCTGTTTTTT. It is translated as CASSPWTGDAGELFF.

V gene TRBV6-6 combines with J gene TRBJ2-7; maybe TRBD1 (6 bases). The CDR3 spans 14 residues. Germline V gene lookup returns CDR1 MNHNY and CDR2 SVGAGI (reference sequence). V was shortened by 4 bases and J by 5 bases, with 15 bases between the two germline ends. The CDR3 nucleotides are TGTGCCAGCAGTTCCGGGACACTTGGGGACGAGCAGTACTTC. Residues: CASSSGTLGDEQYF.

CDR3: CASSTVEATEAFF. CDR3 sequence (DNA): TGTGCCAGCAGTACGGTGGAGGCCACTGAAGCTTTCTTT. This chain joins TRBV6-2 or TRBV6-3 and TRBJ1-1, with D unresolved. The CDR3 loop spans 13 amino acids. With 5 bases removed from V and 4 bases from J, the gap between germline ends came to 11 bases. The V gene's germline CDR1 is MNHEY and CDR2 SVGEGT.

J is TRBJ1-6 and V is TRBV5-1; tentatively, D is TRBD1 (5 bases). This CDR3 contains 14 residues. Trimming shortened V by 4 bases and J by 11 bases, and 16 bases separated the two germline ends. CDR1 is SGHRS, CDR2 YFSETQ, per germline. Here the CDR3 reads CASSGDGQGAPLHF. CDR3 coding DNA: TGCGCCAGCAGCGGGGACGGCCAAGGGGCACCCCTCCACTTT. Based on the CDR3 plus reference TRBV5-1 and TRBJ1-6, the full variable domain is KAGVTQTPRYLIKTRGQQVTLSCSPISGHRSVSWYQQTPGQGLQFLFEYFSETQRNKGNFPGRFSGRQFSNSRSEMNVSTLELGDSALYLCASSGDGQGAPLHFGNGTRLTVT.

The gene calls are TRBV9 and TRBJ1-1, with no clear D. Germline lookup yields CDR1 SGDLS and CDR2 YYNGEE. The CDR3 consists of 14 residues. Deletions cut 0 bases from V and 4 bases from J, with 10 bases between. The CDR3 loop is CASSVVPGSTEAFF. CDR3 sequence (DNA): TGTGCCAGCAGCGTAGTTCCGGGGAGCACTGAAGCTTTCTTT.

The rearrangement joins TRBV11-2 to TRBJ2-3, with 9 nucleotides matching TRBD2. The germline V gene has CDR1 SGHAT and CDR2 FQNNGV. The CDR3 runs to 14 residues. V shed 6 bases, J shed 5 bases, and the junction held 6 bases outside the gene matches. In DNA form, the CDR3 reads TGTGCCAGCAGGCGGGGGGGGCGTGGAGATACGCAGTATTTT. Its translation: CASRRGGRGDTQYF.

This clone was seen more than once but under ten times. V is TRBV6-5 and J is TRBJ1-5, with D hard to call. V gave up 5 bases and J gave up 0 bases, with 11 bases separating them. From germline, CDR1 is MNHEY and CDR2 SVGAGI. The CDR3 has 15 amino acids. As DNA, the CDR3 is TGTGCCAGCAGTCCCTCGATTTATAGCAATCAGCCCCAGCATTTT. Its protein is CASSPSIYSNQPQHF.

This clone was detected only once. The V and J genes are TRBV7-9 and TRBJ2-1, with 7 positions matching TRBD2. This CDR3 has 15 residues. V lost 1 base, J lost 6 bases, and 6 bases stayed unmatched. Per germline, CDR1 SEHNR and CDR2 FQNEAQ (reference sequence). In DNA, the CDR3 is TGTGCCAGCAGCTTAGACCAACTAGCGTCCAATGAGCAGTTCTTC. This translates into CASSLDQLASNEQFF.

This clone has only a few counts. This chain links TRBV10-3 with TRBJ1-5, with a possible D match to TRBD1 (5 bases). Germline V gene sequence: CDR1 ENHRY, CDR2 SYGVKD. The germline V and J ends were trimmed by 10 bases and 0 bases, with 13 bases remaining between them. This CDR3 comprises 14 residues. The CDR3 DNA is TGTGCCACCCTCCCGGGGGATAGCAATCAGCCCCAGCATTTT. Protein sequence: CATLPGDSNQPQHF.

This sequence joins TRBV28 and TRBJ2-3, with a tentative D call TRBD2 (5 bases). Per the germline V gene, CDR1 is MDHEN and CDR2 is SYDVKM. V dropped 1 base and J dropped 3 bases, with 17 bases sitting between them. This CDR3 has 17 residues. CDR3 sequence: CASSLLWPVGGTDTQYF. The CDR3 nucleotides are TGTGCCAGCAGTTTATTATGGCCCGTTGGCGGGACAGATACGCAGTATTTT.

The chain combines TRBV7-2 with TRBJ1-5; D is uncertain. Germline-derived CDR1 and CDR2 are SGHTA and FQGNSA. This CDR3 has 15 residues. Trimming left V 5 bases short and J 4 bases short, with 15 bases between. CDR3 coding DNA: TGTGCCAGCAGCCCACAAAACGGGAGGAATCAGCCCCAGCATTTT. This encodes CASSPQNGRNQPQHF.

The chain employs TRBV27 and TRBJ2-3; 9 nucleotides align to TRBD2. The CDR3 runs 16 residues. V lost 6 bases, J lost 2 bases, and 9 bases stayed unmatched. CDR1 and CDR2 from the germline V gene are MNHEY and SMNVEV (reference sequence). As DNA, the CDR3 is TGTGCCAGCAGCTGGATGCGGGGGGGGAACACAGATACGCAGTATTTT. Translated: CASSWMRGGNTDTQYF.

This clone appeared a single time. The rearrangement links TRBV3-1 (or the pseudogene TRBV3-2) to TRBJ1-5; 9 bases match TRBD1. The CDR3 runs 17 residues. In germline, CDR1 is LGHDT, CDR2 YNNKEL (reference sequence). V trimming: 1 base; J trimming: 2 bases; junction bases outside the gene matches: 6. CDR3 residues: CASSQGGTGQGNQPQHF. The CDR3 DNA follows: TGTGCCAGCAGCCAAGGGGGGACAGGGCAAGGCAATCAGCCCCAGCATTTT.

This sequence joins TRBV5-6 and TRBJ2-7; the D is unclear. The CDR3 totals 15 residues. V was pared by 4 bases and J by 0 bases, with 14 bases between. CDR1 SGHDT and CDR2 YYEEEE come from the germline V gene. The CDR3 nucleotides read TGTGCCAGCAGCATACGTCGGGTCGTCTCCTACGAGCAGTACTTC. This translates into CASSIRRVVSYEQYF.

In DNA form, the CDR3 reads TGTGCCAGCAGTTGGGATTCCCGGACCGGGGAGCTGTTTTTT. Its protein product is CASSWDSRTGELFF. This chain joins TRBV6-6 and TRBJ2-2; no reliable D call. CDR3 size: 14 residues. Per germline, CDR1 MNHNY and CDR2 SVGAGI (reference sequence). Trimming removed 4 bases from V and 5 bases from J, with 11 bases in between.

This clone was seen a single time. The chain's CDR3 is CASRRQVGTGEKLFF. In DNA, the CDR3 is TGTGCCAGTAGACGACAGGTTGGGACTGGAGAAAAACTGTTTTTT. The chain links TRBV19 to TRBJ1-4; D might be TRBD1 (6 bases). The CDR3 consists of 15 residues. Germline V gene sequence: CDR1 LNHDA, CDR2 SQIVND (reference sequence). The V end lost 6 bases, the J end lost 8 bases, and 19 bases lay between the germline ends.

For this clone: Other DNA variants within this sample encode the same CDR3. This chain uses TRBV10-3 with TRBJ2-2, with D possibly matching TRBD1 (5 bases). The V end was cut by 0 bases, the J end by 1 base, with 9 bases between. The germline gives CDR1 ENHRY, CDR2 SYGVKD. The CDR3 loop spans 16 amino acids. CDR3 in amino acids: CAISESGRENTGELFF. The CDR3 nucleotides read TGTGCCATCAGTGAGTCAGGCAGGGAGAACACCGGGGAGCTGTTTTTT.

With respect to this clone: The same CDR3 can be traced to other DNA sequences in this sample. The chain couples TRBV11-2 to TRBJ2-2; D is possibly TRBD2 (6 bases). Germline V lookup: CDR1 SGHAT, CDR2 FQNNGV. V was cut by 3 bases and J by 4 bases, with 9 bases left in between. The CDR3 length is 14 residues. The CDR3 nucleotides read TGTGCCAGCAGCTTGCAGGGAGGCACCGGGGAGCTGTTTTTT. Its translation: CASSLQGGTGELFF.

In DNA, the CDR3 is TGTGCCAGCGGGTCGTATAGAAGCTCCTATAATTCACCCCTCCACTTT. Its protein product is CASGSYRSSYNSPLHF. The chain couples TRBV7-9 to TRBJ1-6; D uncertain. V dropped 8 bases and J dropped 0 bases, with 14 bases sitting between them. The CDR3 covers 16 residues. Germline V gives CDR1 SEHNR, CDR2 FQNEAQ (reference sequence).

V gene TRBV28 combines with J gene TRBJ2-3; 14 bases agree with TRBD2. With 5 bases clipped from V and 4 bases from J, the junction kept 8 bases outside the gene matches. This CDR3 is built from 17 residues. Germline CDR1 reads MDHEN; CDR2 reads SYDVKM. CDR3: CASSPGLAGGWADTQYF. The CDR3 region has the DNA TGTGCCAGCAGTCCAGGACTAGCGGGAGGATGGGCAGATACGCAGTATTTT. The whole variable domain, remainder taken from reference TRBV28 and TRBJ2-3, is DVKVTQSSRYLVKRTGEKVFLECVQDMDHENMFWYRQDPGLGLRLIYFSYDVKMKEKGDIPEGYSVSREKKERFSLILESASTNQTSMYLCASSPGLAGGWADTQYFGPGTRLTVL.

The chain couples TRBV2 to TRBJ1-2, with D maybe TRBD1 (5 bases). V was trimmed by 2 bases and J by 5 bases, leaving 9 bases between them. This CDR3 contains 13 residues. CDR1 is SNHLY and CDR2 is FYNNEI in the germline V gene. The CDR3 spells CASSERGTYGYTF. The CDR3 nucleotides are TGTGCCAGCAGTGAACGTGGGACGTATGGCTACACCTTC.

The rearrangement links TRBV5-1 to TRBJ1-2, with a weak D call TRBD1 (5 bases). The CDR3 has 13 residues. Germline CDR1 SGHRS, CDR2 YFSETQ. V gave up 4 bases and J gave up 8 bases, with 15 bases separating them. The CDR3 nucleotides are TGCGCCAGCAGCCCAGACAGTTCGGGAGGCTACACCTTC. Encoded protein: CASSPDSSGGYTF.

V usage is TRBV7-2 and J usage is TRBJ1-1, with D maybe TRBD1 (6 bases). Germline-derived CDR1 and CDR2 are SGHTA and FQGNSA. The V end lost 2 bases, the J end lost 7 bases, and 14 bases lay between the germline ends. The CDR3 is 14 residues long. CDR3 DNA: TGTGCCAGCAGCTTAAGGGGGGCTGACGGTGAAGCTTTCTTT. This encodes CASSLRGADGEAFF.